This TCR beta chain stems from a study of shared clonotypes between healthy human individuals (dated by TCRdb to 2020 to 2022). With regard to the full study: Three men and a couple of women, aged 18 to 49 years, made up the cohort. For each donor, CD4 naive and CD4 memory were each given three plates, CD8 naive was given two plates, and CD8 memory was given one plate. To estimate repertoire size and how much clonotype sharing occurs between individuals, the study deeply sequenced the blood TCR repertoires of several healthy adults. To increase sequencing depth and limit assay-specific biases, TCR repertoire library preparation and sequencing were carried out by different laboratories using diverse techniques. Leukapheresis yielded between about 0.9 and 10 billion PBMCs per donor.

The germline V and J ends show losses of 4 bases and 11 bases respectively, and no gene match explains 8 bases of the junction. Taken from cysteine to phenylalanine, the CDR3 has 13 residues. Only the CDR3 region is kept as DNA, spanning 39 bases read in frame from base 1. For CDR1 and CDR2, the germline V gene lists SNHLY and FYNNEI. TCR CDR3 regions were amplified from genomic DNA by multiplex PCR using the deep immunoSEQ assay. Extracted genomic DNA from each cell subset was distributed evenly across all wells of several immunoSEQ 96-well plates, and each plate was treated as a replicate. For sorted subsets, 200 to 250 ng of genomic DNA, equivalent to 25,000 to 35,000 T cell genomes, went into each replicate PCR. Purified libraries were quantified with a Qubit 3.0 fluorometer, sized on a Bioanalyzer 2100, and re-quantified with the KAPA Library Quantification kit. Each immunoSEQ 96-well plate was sequenced on its own single-read 150-cycle Illumina NextSeq 550 flow cell. As for how the authors treated the data: Because only junctional sequences without quality scores were contained in the immunoSEQ output, filtering matching that applied to full-length reads could not be performed. To assign V/J genes and CDR3, sequences were annotated using PyIR, a Python wrapper for IgBLAST v1.9, with IMGT germline references. Reads were removed for weak V/J assignments (E-value above 1e-6), missing CDR3, stop codons, out-of-frame junctions, or ambiguous translated residues. V3J clonotypes were defined by identical inferred V gene, J gene, and CDR3 amino acid sequence. To compute the percentage overlap between repertoires, the number of shared unique clonotypes was divided by the size of the smaller repertoire. Repertoire richness was assessed with RTK rarefaction, the Chao1 estimator, and Recon v2.1 estimates of unobserved clonotypes. For all TCRbeta clonotypes obtained by the gDNA method from a few donors, generation probabilities were computed with OLGA. TCRdb holds this immuneACCESS table with in-frame rearrangements only. Some clones are missing; in checked studies, unresolved V genes explain under half, and the rest has no known cause. V and J calls and clone size follow that table, whereas D and trimming were derived from the DNA. This sample holds hundreds of thousands of clones; around 74% were observed only once. Around a tenth of the sample is taken by the ten largest.

Comment on this clone: Its target antigen remains unknown. No base qualities exist here, and no much larger clone lies one base off it.

The donors were healthy, HIV-negative adults with no recently reported acute infections or vaccinations. Every donor was a Caucasian adult living in Nashville, Tennessee, USA. Magnetic negative selection was used to enrich CD4+ T cells, after which naive cells were positively selected on CD45RA and the negative fraction became the memory subset. Blood was obtained by leukapheresis, after which PBMCs were separated by Ficoll-Histopaque density gradient centrifugation and cryopreserved in liquid nitrogen vapor phase. Analytical flow cytometry was used to check the purity and quantity of every magnetically sorted T cell population. Genomic DNA was isolated from every sorted fraction and measured by UV absorbance on a Nanodrop 2000c. What the authors observed across the whole study: Based on pairwise subsampling, the degree of clonotype sharing among donors was expected to be affected by sequencing depth. Across a few donors, around 5% of naive CD4, over 3% of naive CD8, about 2.3% of memory CD4, and 0.4% of memory CD8 clonotypes were shared. Compared with non-shared clonotypes, clonotypes shared by all four sorted-subset donors had higher generation probabilities. Rarefaction of sorted-subset datasets indicated incomplete sequencing despite the large sequencing depth. The small number of donors limited the genetic and exposure-history diversity represented. Naive subsets generally had larger estimated clonotype richness than memory subsets did. Only blood was sampled, and tissue TCR repertoires likely differ from those in blood.

Input material: memory CD4+ T cells sorted from blood. The sample's cell subset or site label is to be understood as: CD45RA-negative fraction. The sequence was obtained from a young man in good health. The chain uses TRBV2 and TRBJ1-1; TRBD1 agrees with 9 junctional bases. The CDR3 region reads CASSAFTGGSAFF. The bases read TGTGCCAGCAGTGCGTTCACAGGGGGCTCTGCTTTCTTT.